The rows below give T cell receptor beta chains drawn from one sample of a study of CD8 T cells in ankylosing spondylitis. TCRdb independently ran MiXCR on the 5' RACE reads; one entry per CDR3 protein. The sample includes just under 350,000 distinct CDR3 sequences, approximately 15% of them seen just once. The sequenced material came from blood, either unsorted or a sorted T cell fraction (not recorded which). All receptors come from a male donor with ankylosing spondylitis or in good health (not recorded which). The CDR3 runs from the conserved cysteine through the conserved F or W. Fields, in order: V gene, clone size, D gene, J gene, CDR3 DNA, CDR3 protein. A D gene is named only where the DNA matches it firmly. The size entry is marked missing in some rows and otherwise reads once, few, many or a size class.

>TRBV12-3/TRBV12-4|few|TRBD1|TRBJ2-7
TGTGCCAGCAGTTTAGCCGGGACAGGGGAACACGAGCAGTACTTC
CASSLAGTGEHEQYF
>TRBV20-1|many|-|TRBJ2-1
TGCAGTGCCAGGTCTCTGAGGGAGACCTACAATGAGCAGTTCTTC
CSARSLRETYNEQFF
>TRBV7-8|-|TRBD1|TRBJ1-6
TGTGCCAGCGGGGACAGGGATCCCATCAGTGGGTCCCTCCACTTT
CASGDRDPISGSLHF
>TRBV20-1|few|-|TRBJ1-1
TGCAGTGCTAGTCAGCCCTTGTTAAGGGCCACTGAAGCTTTCTTT
CSASQPLLRATEAFF
>TRBV9|-|TRBD2|TRBJ2-3
TGTGCCAGCAGCGTAGCGGGAGGGGAAGATACGCAGTATTTT
CASSVAGGEDTQYF
>TRBV10-2|few|TRBD1|TRBJ1-2
TGCGCCAGCAGTATAGGGGGCCGGGGCTACACCTTC
CASSIGGRGYTF
>TRBV29-1|few|-|TRBJ1-1
TGCAGCGTTGTGGACCCTTGGAACACTGAAGCTTTCTTT
CSVVDPWNTEAFF
>TRBV12-3/TRBV12-4|few|TRBD1|TRBJ1-6
TGTGCCAGCAGTCTAACAGGGGCGGGGGCACCCCTCCACTTT
CASSLTGAGAPLHF
>TRBV10-3|many|-|TRBJ2-5
TGTGCCATCAGTGCGACGGACAGGGAGGGCGAGACCCAGTACTTC
CAISATDREGETQYF
>TRBV7-9|-|-|TRBJ2-7
TGTGCCAGCAGCCTCCCCCCGGGAGAAAAGTACGAGCAGTACTTC
CASSLPPGEKYEQYF
>TRBV12-3/TRBV12-4|many|-|TRBJ1-2
TGTGCCAGCAGCTTAACGGGGAACTATGGCTACACCTTC
CASSLTGNYGYTF
>TRBV5-1|few|-|TRBJ1-2
TGCGCCAGCAGCTTGGGCCAAACAGCACAGGGTTACGGCTACACCTTC
CASSLGQTAQGYGYTF
>TRBV5-1|-|TRBD1|TRBJ1-4
TGCGCCAGCAGTCAGGGACAGGGGGCCTTTAATGAAAAACTGTTTTTT
CASSQGQGAFNEKLFF
>TRBV2|-|-|TRBJ1-6
TGTGCCAGCAGTGATTCTCGACGTAATTCACCCCTCCACTTT
CASSDSRRNSPLHF
>TRBV20-1|few|-|TRBJ2-3
TGCAGTGCTAGCCCAGGGGCGGGATCTAATACGCAGTATTTT
CSASPGAGSNTQYF
>TRBV20-1|few|TRBD2|TRBJ2-7
TGCAGTGCTTCGGGGGGGGCCGGGGAGCAGTACTTC
CSASGGAGEQYF
>TRBV5-1|few|TRBD2|TRBJ2-1
TGCGCCAGCAGCTTGGTCGCGGGAGGTAGCTATGAGCAGTTCTTC
CASSLVAGGSYEQFF
>TRBV9|-|-|TRBJ2-7
TGTGCCAGCAGCGTAGGGTGGGGCGAGCAGTACTTC
CASSVGWGEQYF
>TRBV12-3/TRBV12-4|few|-|TRBJ2-7
TGTGCCAGTTCCCTTGGGTCAGGGCTATACGAGCAGTACTTC
CASSLGSGLYEQYF
>TRBV12-3/TRBV12-4|-|TRBD2|TRBJ2-1
TGTGCCAGCAGTTTACAGGGCCCAGGGAGCGGGGACTACAATGAGCAGTTCTTC
CASSLQGPGSGDYNEQFF
>TRBV6-1|-|TRBD2|TRBJ2-3
TGTGCCAGCAAGCCCAGCGGGATAGAAGCAGATACGCAGTATTTT
CASKPSGIEADTQYF
>TRBV12-3/TRBV12-4|-|-|TRBJ1-1
TGTGCCAGCGCCCTTCCACAGGGATTCACTGAAGCTTTCTTT
CASALPQGFTEAFF
>TRBV5-1|few|-|TRBJ2-1
TGCGCCAGCAGCGGATCAAGAGGGGACCCGTCGTACAATGAGCAGTTCTTC
CASSGSRGDPSYNEQFF
>TRBV12-3/TRBV12-4|-|TRBD2|TRBJ2-3
TGTGCCAGCAGTTTAAGCGGGAGTAAGACAGATACGCAGTATTTT
CASSLSGSKTDTQYF
>TRBV27|few|-|TRBJ2-3
TGTGCCAGCAGTTTATCCCGGGCAACAGATACGCAGTATTTT
CASSLSRATDTQYF
>TRBV5-1|-|-|TRBJ2-1
TGCGCCAGCAGCTTGTGGCGGCCCGACGACAATGAGCAGTTCTTC
CASSLWRPDDNEQFF
>TRBV12-3/TRBV12-4|few|TRBD1|TRBJ1-1
TGTGCCAGCAGTCAAGGGACAGGGGAGTTGGCTTTCTTT
CASSQGTGELAFF
>TRBV20-1|few|-|TRBJ1-6
TGCAGTGCTTCCCCAAGGGGGAGCTCCTATAATTCACCCCTCCACTTT
CSASPRGSSYNSPLHF
>TRBV4-2|few|TRBD2|TRBJ2-1
TGTGCCAGCAGCCAAGAAGTTCGGGCTAGCGGGAGGGCGAATGAGCAGTTCTTC
CASSQEVRASGRANEQFF
>TRBV12-3/TRBV12-4|many|-|TRBJ1-5
TGTGCCACTTCATCCCTGGGGGGCGGCAATCAGCCCCAGCATTTT
CATSSLGGGNQPQHF
>TRBV3-1|few|TRBD2|TRBJ2-1
TGTGCCAGCAGCCTCGGGACTAGAAATGAGCAGTTCTTC
CASSLGTRNEQFF
>TRBV2|-|TRBD1|TRBJ2-1
TGTGCCAGCAAACAGGGGAGCTCCTACAATGAGCAGTTCTTC
CASKQGSSYNEQFF
>TRBV6-5|-|-|TRBJ2-5
TGTGCCAGCAGTTACTCCCACGGGGGCAGAGAGACCCAGTACTTC
CASSYSHGGRETQYF
>TRBV5-1|many|TRBD1|TRBJ1-5
TGCGCCAGCAGCGCGGGACAGGCCTCCAATCAGCCCCAGCATTTT
CASSAGQASNQPQHF
>TRBV11-1|few|-|TRBJ2-1
TGTGCCAGCAGCTTAATCGCGAGGGCTAGGTACAATGAGCAGTTCTTC
CASSLIARARYNEQFF
>TRBV6-2/TRBV6-3|few|-|TRBJ2-2
TGTGCCAGCATTTCGGTCTCGATAGCCGGGGAGCTGTTTTTT
CASISVSIAGELFF
>TRBV20-1|few|TRBD2|TRBJ2-3
TGCAGTGCTAGGGGACTAGCGGGGGGGTCTAGCACAGATACGCAGTATTTT
CSARGLAGGSSTDTQYF
>TRBV19|-|-|TRBJ1-1
TGTGCCAGTAGTACCTCCCCCGGCGGCGCGGGGGGGACTGAAGCTTTCTTT
CASSTSPGGAGGTEAFF
>TRBV6-5|-|-|TRBJ2-1
TGTGCCAGCAGTTACTCGGGAGGCTACGGCAATGAGCAGTTCTTC
CASSYSGGYGNEQFF
>TRBV9|-|TRBD2|TRBJ2-1
TGTGCCAGCAGCGTAGGGCTAGCGGGATGGTATGAGCAGTTCTTC
CASSVGLAGWYEQFF
>TRBV9|few|-|TRBJ1-2
TGTGCCAGCAGCGTAGCTACGGTGGGGCACGGCTACACCTTC
CASSVATVGHGYTF
>TRBV10-3|-|-|TRBJ2-1
TGTGCCACTAGATTCAGAGAGGACAATGAGCAGTTCTTC
CATRFREDNEQFF